This TCR beta chain derives from a study of T cell repertoires in aging, cancer and after chemotherapy. Overall study: Six age groups, ranging from 30 or younger to 70 or older, included the donors. Paired samples before and after chemotherapy came from chronic lymphocytic leukemia patients on fludarabine- or bendamustine-based regimens. The study's findings and limits: Age-matched healthy donors had significantly more diverse, less clonal blood TCR repertoires than untreated cancer patients. Loss of evenness, beyond lost richness, contributed to age-related TCR diversity decline in cancer patients.

This clonotype qualifies as large (0.1 to 1%). No antigen is known for it. TRB rearrangements spanning V, D and J were amplified using mixed TRB-A/B primers. TCRdb processed the multiplex PCR reads anew with MiXCR; each CDR3 protein has one entry. The sample lists fewer than 2,000 distinct CDR3 sequences; roughly 34% were seen once. TCR beta rearrangements were amplified from peripheral blood genomic DNA. The V end was cut by 4 bases, the J end by 4 bases, with 11 bases between. CDR1 is SGHDT and CDR2 is YYEEEE in the germline V gene. This CDR3 is 13 amino acids long. This TCR was recovered from a human donor with a blood cancer. The V call is TRBV5-6, the J call TRBJ1-2; D is uncertain. Specimen: blood. The CDR3 protein is CASSRQVSYGYTF. For the CDR3, the DNA is TGTGCCAGCAGCCGTCAGGTTAGCTATGGCTACACCTTC.